The rows below give T cell receptor beta chains drawn from one sample of a study of cytomegalovirus exposure and HLA in healthy donors. This table comes from immunoSEQ multiplex PCR, and its TCRdb copy is limited to in-frame clones, with some not included. This sample carries over 150,000 clones, roughly nine tenths of them seen once, and the ten largest clones take roughly 3%. Sequencing was performed on PBMCs. These receptors all stem from a woman younger than 30 in good health and CMV-seropositive. Both conserved end residues are trimmed from each CDR3.

TRBV19 ASSIVAGDTEAF
TRBV19 ASSTDLTGGPEQPQH
TRBV20-1 SVRYNEQF
TRBV27 ASSLFSRGLGLPLH
TRBV9 ASSVEAGLGDTQY
TRBV10-1 ASSEVGGPTRETQY
TRBV9 ASSVDEGTEAF
TRBV19 ASSVRGGNEQY
TRBV19 ASSIVRGRGNTEAF
TRBV5-5 ASSFDSRNLIEQY
TRBV5-6 ASSGTGQPNQPQH
TRBV9 ASSEGQGMSGRIGEQY
TRBV28 ASSLTGNLNTGELF
TRBV6-1 ASSDQAGGSYNEQF
TRBV18 ASSRGTSGRGLDTQY
TRBV7-9 ASSQSGGEQY
TRBV10-2 ASRGLGQNKETQY
TRBV9 ASTREDRVGNEQF
TRBV19 ASSITWGDSLNTEAF
TRBV9 ASSVVTGRVDTQY
TRBV18 ASSPPPPLAGGPGELF
TRBV29-1 SVEMDTRRAGANVLT
TRBV30 AWTTRQVGYGYT
TRBV5-1 ASRSTHRAETEAF
TRBV28 ASSPTRRVNIQY
TRBV2 ASRPDSRTEAF
TRBV2 ASSGRETQY
TRBV7-8 ASTSFGQAAYEQY
TRBV5-1 ASSSGTTLNTGELF
TRBV2 ASSDIIGGAGYNEQF
TRBV6-5 ASRNLGGIQY
TRBV20-1 SARDRGEQY
TRBV7-9 ASSLATGGRETQY
TRBV7-6 ASSLEGVKWTSGGWDTGELF
TRBV27 ASNRDRFTDTQY
TRBV10-3 AISEELSYEQY
TRBV6-5 ASSYSGQQNLYEQY
TRBV7-9 ASRRMQGDYGYT
TRBV6-5 ASTPGSPSYNEQF
TRBV2 ASSRERSNQPQH
TRBV10-2 ASSEGLVITDTQY
TRBV29-1 SVGGQGAYYEQY
TRBV7-2 ASSLETGGGVGSY
TRBV2 ASSEGLGPNEQF
TRBV7-8 ASSGQGYDTQY
TRBV5-4 ASSLEREETQY
TRBV6-5 ASRWTGNYGYT
TRBV5-1 ASSWGTGWTYEQY
TRBV4-1 ASSQGPGQRLYEQY
TRBV29-1 SVDRMNTGELF
TRBV15 ATGQGVYEQY
TRBV5-5 ASSSPGAGELF
TRBV28 ASYDPGRDTQY